This T cell receptor beta chain originates from a study of CD8+CD57+ T cells in acquired aplastic anemia. Study-level findings and limits: Between the patient and control groups, CD8+ Simpson's diversity did not differ significantly. Fewer than 35 sequences, all CD8+ CDR3, were shared between patients and controls.

Remarks on this clonotype: Its specificity is unknown.

Profiles of TCR beta VDJ and CDR3 were generated from a genomic DNA template. A single record per CDR3 protein comes from TCRdb applying MiXCR to the reads. Altogether some 290,000 distinct CDR3 sequences are present, 45% to 70% being singletons, with the ten largest covering less than 9.5%. The V gene's germline CDR1 is LNHDA and CDR2 SQIVND (reference sequence). The CDR3 contains 15 residues. The V gene lost 3 bases and the J gene lost 3 bases, with 11 bases spanning the gap. The receptor's source is a human donor with severe aplastic anemia or a healthy control (not recorded which). V and J are TRBV19 and TRBJ2-2, with D possibly being TRBD1 (6 bases). Sequencing was performed on sorted CD4+, CD8+, or CD8+CD57+ T cells (not recorded which) from PBMCs. CDR3 sequence: CASSILGQYTGELFF. CDR3 coding DNA: TGTGCCAGTAGTATCTTAGGACAGTACACCGGGGAGCTGTTTTTT.